This TCR beta chain came from a study of response to subunit inactivated influenza vaccine. Notes on the study in general: The authors put forward the suggestion that each seasonal influenza vaccination may bring in only a limited number of new T cells.

V dropped 2 bases and J dropped 3 bases, with 17 bases sitting between them. CDR3 size: 16 residues. Looked up from germline, CDR1 is MDHEN and CDR2 is SYDVKM. In regard to this clonotype: Its antigen is not known.

TCRdb re-derived calls from the RT-PCR reads in MiXCR, one entry per CDR3 protein. The table has about 780,000 distinct CDR3 sequences, around a sixth seen once. The rearrangement joins TRBV28 to TRBJ2-7; TRBD2 is a possible D gene (5 bases). This receptor was obtained from a man aged 50 to 59 who received an inactivated influenza vaccine. The sequenced sample was PBMCs from blood, obtained 5 days after vaccination. The CDR3 protein is CASSLVGENLDYEQYF. The CDR3 bases are TGTGCCAGCAGTTTAGTCGGGGAAAACCTGGACTACGAGCAGTACTTC.